This entry describes one T cell receptor (beta chain). Its matching antigen is unknown. The entry originates in a study of CD8+ T cells in alopecia areata. Study results and limitations: Affected scalp, especially in alopecia totalis/universalis, had a higher clonality than normal scalp did.

TCR sequencing used cDNA made by reverse transcription of extracted RNA. Assay used: immunoSEQ multiplex PCR; TCRdb lists only in-frame clones, some missing. The table lists over 150,000 clones, roughly 60% of them singletons, with 1.7% in the top ten. J was trimmed by 3 bases and V by 3 bases; bases with no gene match: 10. This CDR3 comprises 17 residues. Germline assignment: CDR1 PRHDT and CDR2 FYEKMQ (reference sequence). Lesional scalp punch biopsies and peripheral blood came from alopecia areata patients. The J gene is TRBJ1-4, the V gene TRBV13, with TRBD1 matching over 7 bases. The receptor comes from a human donor with alopecia areata. Here the sequenced sample was CD4+ T cells sorted from blood, taken at week 0. CDR3 nucleotides: TGTGCCAGCAGCTTCAGTATTAGCGGGACAGCTAATGAAAAACTGTTTTTT. The encoded protein is CASSFSISGTANEKLFF.